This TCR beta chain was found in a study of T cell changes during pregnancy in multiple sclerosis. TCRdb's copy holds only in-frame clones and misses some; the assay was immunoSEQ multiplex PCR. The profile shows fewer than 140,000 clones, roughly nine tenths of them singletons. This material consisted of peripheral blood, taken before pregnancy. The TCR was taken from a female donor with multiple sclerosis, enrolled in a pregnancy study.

The CDR3 spells CASSPTGWEQYF. The CDR3 DNA reads TGTGCCAGCAGCCCCACAGGGTGGGAGCAGTACTTC. The J gene is TRBJ2-7, the V gene TRBV6-5, with D perhaps matching TRBD1 (6 bases). The V gene lost 6 bases and the J gene lost 7 bases, with 13 bases spanning the gap. The CDR3 sequence is 12 residues long. Germline V gives CDR1 MNHEY, CDR2 SVGAGI.